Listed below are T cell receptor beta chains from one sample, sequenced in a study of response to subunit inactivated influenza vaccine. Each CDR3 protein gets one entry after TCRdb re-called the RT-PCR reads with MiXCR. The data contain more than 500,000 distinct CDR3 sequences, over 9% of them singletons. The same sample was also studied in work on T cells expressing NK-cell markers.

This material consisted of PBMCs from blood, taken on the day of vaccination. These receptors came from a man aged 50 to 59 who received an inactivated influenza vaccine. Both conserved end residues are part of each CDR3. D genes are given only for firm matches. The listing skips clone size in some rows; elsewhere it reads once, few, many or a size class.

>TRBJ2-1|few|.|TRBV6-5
CASSYSGRGSNNEQFF
TGTGCCAGCAGTTACTCTGGAAGGGGATCAAACAATGAGCAGTTCTTC
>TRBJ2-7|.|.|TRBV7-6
CASSLGDFYYEQYF
TGTGCCAGCAGCTTAGGTGACTTTTACTACGAGCAGTACTTC
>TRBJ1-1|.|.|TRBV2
CASSRWQNTEAFF
TGTGCCAGCAGCCGGTGGCAGAACACTGAAGCTTTCTTT
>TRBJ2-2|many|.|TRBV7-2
CASSLVLGNTGELFF
TGTGCCAGCAGCTTAGTGCTGGGAAACACCGGGGAGCTGTTTTTT
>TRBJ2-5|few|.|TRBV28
CASSYHTNMETQYF
TGTGCCAGCAGCTACCACACCAACATGGAGACCCAGTACTTC
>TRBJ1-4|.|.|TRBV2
CASSESGGRDEKLFF
TGTGCCAGCAGTGAATCGGGGGGCCGGGATGAAAAACTGTTTTTT
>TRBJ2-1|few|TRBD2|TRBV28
CASNSAGGFVNEQFF
TGTGCCAGCAACTCGGCGGGAGGGTTTGTCAATGAGCAGTTCTTC
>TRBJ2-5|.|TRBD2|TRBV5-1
CASSVTSGEGTQYF
TGCGCCAGCAGCGTAACTAGCGGGGAAGGGACCCAGTACTTC
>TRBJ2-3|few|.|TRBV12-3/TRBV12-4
CASSFSSGIRDTQYF
TGTGCCAGCAGTTTTAGCAGCGGCATCAGGGATACGCAGTATTTT
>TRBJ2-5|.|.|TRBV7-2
CASSKYRDGETQYF
TGTGCCAGCAGCAAATACAGGGACGGAGAGACCCAGTACTTC
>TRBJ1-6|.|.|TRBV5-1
CASSLDQGSYNSPLHF
TGCGCCAGCAGCTTGGATCAGGGGTCCTATAATTCACCCCTCCACTTT
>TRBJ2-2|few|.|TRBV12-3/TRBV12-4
CASSLDTIIGELFF
TGTGCCAGCAGCCTAGACACGATCATCGGGGAGCTGTTTTTT
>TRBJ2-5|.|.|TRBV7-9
CASTTTMVETQYF
TGTGCCAGCACTACGACTATGGTAGAGACCCAGTACTTC
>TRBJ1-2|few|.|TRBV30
CAWSRDFDYGYTF
TGTGCCTGGAGCAGAGACTTTGACTATGGCTACACCTTC
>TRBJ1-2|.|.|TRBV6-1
CASSEGTGLGYTF
TGTGCCAGCAGTGAAGGGACCGGGTTGGGCTACACCTTC
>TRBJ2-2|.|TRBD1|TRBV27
CVSSFIPGSSTGVYTGELFF
TGTGTCAGCAGTTTTATTCCCGGTTCGTCGACAGGGGTATACACCGGGGAGCTGTTTTTT
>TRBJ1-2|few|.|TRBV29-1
CSVEDWRSYGYTF
TGCAGCGTTGAAGATTGGCGCAGCTATGGCTACACCTTC
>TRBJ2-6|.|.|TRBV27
CASSFWAAGANVLTF
TGTGCCAGCAGTTTCTGGGCTGCTGGGGCCAACGTCCTGACTTTC
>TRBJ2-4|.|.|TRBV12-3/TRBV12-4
CASSLIVFRAKNIQYF
TGTGCCAGCAGTTTAATAGTGTTCCGGGCCAAAAACATTCAGTACTTC
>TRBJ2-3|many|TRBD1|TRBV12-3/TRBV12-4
CASSTTGGGGAQYF
TGTGCCAGCAGTACTACAGGGGGCGGAGGGGCGCAGTATTTT
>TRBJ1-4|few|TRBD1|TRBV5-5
CASSEPGQLNEKLFF
TGTGCCAGCAGCGAGCCGGGACAGCTGAATGAAAAACTGTTTTTT
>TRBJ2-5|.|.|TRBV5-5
CASSNSEGETQYF
TGTGCCAGCAGCAACAGCGAGGGGGAGACCCAGTACTTC
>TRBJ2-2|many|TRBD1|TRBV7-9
CASSYGTGDTGELFF
TGTGCCAGCAGCTACGGGACAGGGGACACCGGGGAGCTGTTTTTT
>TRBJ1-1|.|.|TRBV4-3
CASSQEPGNLDTEAFF
TGCGCCAGCAGCCAAGAGCCGGGGAACCTGGACACTGAAGCTTTCTTT
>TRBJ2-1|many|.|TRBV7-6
CASSLGWLRGSREQFF
TGTGCCAGCAGCTTAGGATGGTTGCGCGGGTCGCGGGAGCAGTTCTTC
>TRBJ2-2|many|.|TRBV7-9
CASSFWTFNTGELFF
TGTGCCAGCAGCTTTTGGACTTTTAACACCGGGGAGCTGTTTTTT
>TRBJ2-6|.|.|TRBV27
CASSWAGVSGANVLTF
TGTGCCAGCTCGTGGGCTGGGGTCTCTGGGGCCAACGTCCTGACTTTC
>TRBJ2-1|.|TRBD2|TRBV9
CASSLLAGGIYNEQFF
TGTGCCAGCAGCTTGTTAGCGGGAGGGATCTACAATGAGCAGTTCTTC
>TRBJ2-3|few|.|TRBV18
CASSPQPTNTDTQYF
TGTGCCAGCTCACCACAACCTACAAACACAGATACGCAGTATTTT
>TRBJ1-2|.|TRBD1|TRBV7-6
CASSLVHGTGPNYGYTF
TGTGCCAGCAGCTTAGTGCACGGGACAGGGCCCAACTATGGCTACACCTTC
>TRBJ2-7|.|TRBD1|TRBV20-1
CSARDRRDRLYEQYF
TGCAGTGCTAGAGATCGAAGGGACAGACTTTACGAGCAGTACTTC
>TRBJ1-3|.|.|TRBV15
CATSSEAAAKSSGNTIYF
TGTGCCACCAGCAGCGAGGCGGCAGCTAAGAGCTCTGGAAACACCATATATTTT
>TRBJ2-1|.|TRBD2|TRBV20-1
CSARPGLSSYNEQFF
TGCAGTGCCAGACCGGGACTAAGCTCCTACAATGAGCAGTTCTTC
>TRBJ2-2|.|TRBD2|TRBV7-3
CASSSRLAGTTGELFF
TGTGCCAGCAGCTCGAGACTAGCGGGAACAACCGGGGAGCTGTTTTTT
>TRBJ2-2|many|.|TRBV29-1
CSHPTQTGELFF
TGCAGTCATCCGACCCAGACCGGGGAGCTGTTTTTT